The TCR beta chain under discussion was sequenced for a study of T cell responses to AZD1222 COVID-19 vaccine. Details on this clone: The antigen is not known.

Overall study results and limits: Nearly half of spike-specific TCRs reportedly target variant regions that are unmutated in the B.1.351 and B.1.1.7 variants. The study sampled repertoires only after the peak T cell response. It should be noted that donors were predominantly white British and more often female, and clonal diversity was possibly underestimated. Spike-spanning, vaccine-associated CD4 TCRs were dominant at 160-218 and 743-854.

Clones were read by immunoSEQ multiplex PCR, and TCRdb kept only the in-frame ones, dropping some. The table lists about 49,000 clones, about 83% of them singletons. CDR1 SNHLY and CDR2 FYNNEI come from the germline V gene. Trimming pared 8 bases from V and 9 bases from J, leaving 20 bases between. The CDR3 runs 14 residues. The chain is built from TRBV2 and TRBJ2-1, with a weak D call TRBD1 (5 bases). This clonotype was sampled from an adult in good health. The sequenced sample was peripheral blood, obtained on day 0 of AZD1222 vaccination. The CDR3 nucleotides read TGTGCCAGCCTACCGTGGAGCAGGGCCGGTGAGCAGTTCTTC. Translating gives CASLPWSRAGEQFF.